The clone carrying this T cell receptor beta chain was recorded only once. Its antigen is not known. The sample has other DNA sequences that encode this CDR3 too. These data belong to a study of T cell responses to AZD1222 COVID-19 vaccine. Study-level points and caveats: Only after the peak T cell response were repertoires sampled.

Germline lookup yields CDR1 SGHDT and CDR2 YYEEEE. CDR3 length: 14 amino acids. V lost 2 bases and J lost 5; bases outside the gene matches: 2. Only in-frame clones appear in the TCRdb table, and some are missing; sequencing was by immunoSEQ multiplex PCR. The sample includes around 180,000 clones, 75% to 90% seen only once; the top ten take approximately 6.9%. The clonotype originates from an adult in good health. The sample consisted of peripheral blood, taken on day 0 of AZD1222 vaccination. The chain carries TRBV5-6 and TRBJ2-4, with 9 bases matching TRBD1. DNA of the CDR3: TGTGCCAGCAGCTTATGGGACAGGGAAAACATTCAGTACTTC. This translates into CASSLWDRENIQYF.